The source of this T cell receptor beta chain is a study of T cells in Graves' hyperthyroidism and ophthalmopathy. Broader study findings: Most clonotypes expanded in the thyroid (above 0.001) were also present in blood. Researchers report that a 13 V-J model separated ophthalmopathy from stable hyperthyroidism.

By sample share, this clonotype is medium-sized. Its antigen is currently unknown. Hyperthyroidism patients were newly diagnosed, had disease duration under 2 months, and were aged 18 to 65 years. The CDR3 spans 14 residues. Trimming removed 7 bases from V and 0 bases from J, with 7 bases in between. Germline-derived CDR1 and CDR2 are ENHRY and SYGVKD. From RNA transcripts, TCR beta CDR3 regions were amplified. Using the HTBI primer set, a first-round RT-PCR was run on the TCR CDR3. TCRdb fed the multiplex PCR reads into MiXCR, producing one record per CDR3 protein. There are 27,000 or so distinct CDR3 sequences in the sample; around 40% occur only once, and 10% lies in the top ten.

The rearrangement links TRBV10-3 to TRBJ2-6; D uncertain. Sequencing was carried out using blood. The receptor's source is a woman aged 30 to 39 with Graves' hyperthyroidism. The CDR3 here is CAINDDSGANVLTF. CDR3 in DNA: TGTGCCATCAATGACGACTCTGGGGCCAACGTCCTGACTTTC.